Here is one TCR beta chain with its context. The antigen it binds to is not known. Base-call qualities are not available, and no considerably larger clone is one nucleotide away. From cysteine to phenylalanine, the CDR3 is 16 amino acids long. Just CDR3 DNA is preserved here, 48 bases in frame from base 1. Via the germline V gene, CDR1 is SGHDT and CDR2 YYEEEE. Trimming takes 3 bases from V and 5 bases from J, and the germline ends sit 21 bases apart. Genomic DNA was isolated from the sorted cells so that the TCRbeta CDR3 region could be sequenced. The immunoSEQ Assay was used to sequence the TCRbeta CDR3 regions. TCRdb mirrors the immuneACCESS table, restricted to in-frame sequences. Some clones are absent from its copies; in checked studies, under half trace to an unresolved V gene, and the reason for the others is unknown. The sample table contains some 100,000 clones; only one count was recorded for more than 85% of them. In total, the top ten clones hold 3% to 3.5% of the sample.

This record belongs to a study of OX40 agonist ivuxolimab in advanced cancers. Background on the whole study: Ivuxolimab was a fully human IgG2 agonistic monoclonal antibody targeting the costimulatory receptor OX40 (CD134). In the dose-escalation cohort, more than 75% of patients were male, and the mean age was approximately 64 years, with a range of roughly 23 to 85. Partial responses occurred in three dose-escalation patients, of whom one had hepatocellular carcinoma and two had cutaneous melanoma. Among the approximately 50 dose-escalation patients, approximately 20 had hepatocellular carcinoma, 15 or so melanoma, 9 renal cell carcinoma and 9 head and neck cancer. Prior anti-PD-1, anti-PD-L1 or anti-CTLA-4 therapy was permitted, and checkpoint inhibitors had been received by about 37% of dose-escalation patients. The paper covers the monotherapy dose-escalation part of the phase I ivuxolimab trial, which included N ≈ 50 patients. Peripheral TCRbeta sequencing aimed to test whether ivuxolimab altered TCR sequence diversity and caused clonal T-cell expansion. Intravenous ivuxolimab was administered to patients every 2 weeks at six dose levels: 0.01, 0.1, 0.3, 1.5, 3 and 10 mg/kg.

Patients with a history of autoimmune disease or receiving systemic immunosuppression were excluded from the trial. Peripheral blood for TCR sequencing was collected from all dose cohorts at baseline, on cycle 4 day 1, and on cycle 7 day 1. Samples were obtained from an open-label, multicenter, first-in-human phase I dose-escalation trial of ivuxolimab. Adults with locally advanced or metastatic head and neck squamous cell, hepatocellular, melanoma or renal cell carcinoma were enrolled in the trial. Before TCR sequencing, CD4+ T cells and CD8+ T cells were sorted from peripheral blood as separate populations. Overall study outcomes, separate from this receptor: At doses of 0.1 to 3.0 mg/kg, clonal expansion of both CD4+ and CD8+ T cells in blood was seen between baseline and week 6. Low levels of normalized T-cell clonal expansion were also seen in some patients who did not respond. Partial responders in the 0.1-3.0 mg/kg groups had among the lowest normalized peripheral clonal expansion, especially among CD8+ T cells. The antigen specificity of the peripheral T cells that underwent clonal expansion was not determined. On average, CD8+ T cells showed more expanded clones than CD4+ T cells after ivuxolimab.

The clonotype comes from an adult with an advanced solid tumor such as melanoma, head and neck, liver or kidney cancer. The chain couples TRBV5-6 to TRBJ2-7; the D gene is tentatively TRBD1 or TRBD2, each matching 5 bases. The sample here was CD4+ or CD8+ T cells sorted from blood, taken in a trial of the OX40 agonist ivuxolimab. The CDR3 reads CASSSAAWDVSDEQYF. The DNA reads as follows: TGTGCCAGCAGCTCGGCCGCGTGGGACGTATCGGACGAGCAGTACTTC. Where the CDR3 stops, the reference TRBV5-6 and TRBJ2-7 genes take over; the full variable domain is DAGVTQSPTHLIKTRGQQVTLRCSPKSGHDTVSWYQQALGQGPQFIFQYYEEEERQRGNFPDRFSGHQFPNYSSELNVNALLLGDSALYLCASSSAAWDVSDEQYFGPGTRLTVT.